A selection of T cell receptor beta chains follows, all from one sample in a study of OX40 agonist ivuxolimab in advanced cancers. Repertoires were generated with immunoSEQ multiplex PCR, while TCRdb's copy carries only in-frame clones and drops some. The repertoire holds more than 15,000 clones, with around four fifths as singletons. Sequencing used CD4+ or CD8+ T cells sorted from blood, obtained in a trial of the OX40 agonist ivuxolimab. These receptors all come from an adult with an advanced solid tumor such as melanoma, head and neck, liver or kidney cancer. Both conserved end residues are part of each CDR3. A D gene is named only where the DNA matches it firmly. Some rows mark clone size as missing; the rest say once, few, many or name a class of expanded clone.

clone_size | j_call | v_call | d_call | cdr3_nt | cdr3_aa
medium-sized | TRBJ2-3 | TRBV7-7 | . | TGTGCCAGCAGCCCAACCCGCTCGGGTGCAGGCGATACGCAGTATTTT | CASSPTRSGAGDTQYF
. | TRBJ1-1 | TRBV7-6 | . | TGTGCCAGCAGCTGGGAGGGGAACACTGAAGCTTTCTTT | CASSWEGNTEAFF
. | TRBJ2-1 | TRBV7-2 | . | TGTGCCAGCAGCTTACTTCGGAATGAGCAGTTCTTC | CASSLLRNEQFF
. | TRBJ2-7 | TRBV27 | . | TGTGCCAGCAGTCCTTCAGGGGGGGAGACCTCCTACGAGCAGTACTTC | CASSPSGGETSYEQYF
. | TRBJ2-1 | TRBV19 | . | TGTGCCAGTAGTATAGTTGGAGGGGTCCTCTCCTACAATGAGCAGTTCTTC | CASSIVGGVLSYNEQFF
. | TRBJ2-5 | TRBV4-3 | . | TGCGCCAGCAGCCGTCTCACGGGACGGCCTCAAGAGACCCAGTACTTC | CASSRLTGRPQETQYF
. | TRBJ2-2 | TRBV29-1 | TRBD2 | TGCAGCGCCCTACTAGCGGGAGGGCCGATGAACACCGGGGAGCTGTTTTTT | CSALLAGGPMNTGELFF
. | TRBJ2-7 | TRBV6-1 | . | TGTGCCACCACCGACCGCTACGAGCAGTACTTC | CATTDRYEQYF
. | TRBJ1-3 | TRBV2 | TRBD1 | TGTGCCAGCACACCGGGACAGATCTCTGGAAACACCATATATTTT | CASTPGQISGNTIYF
once | TRBJ2-7 | TRBV27 | TRBD2 | TGTGCCAGCAGTCCCATAGCGGGAGGGGACGAGCAGTACTTC | CASSPIAGGDEQYF
few | TRBJ1-2 | TRBV19 | . | TGTGCCAGTAGTATGGCTTATAACTATGGCTACACCTTC | CASSMAYNYGYTF
. | TRBJ2-7 | TRBV5-6 | . | TGTGCCAGCACGGGGGATTCCTACGAGCAGTACTTC | CASTGDSYEQYF
. | TRBJ2-7 | TRBV27 | . | TGTGCCAGCAACCCCCCTCGACACCCCCGTTGGGAGCAGTACTTC | CASNPPRHPRWEQYF
. | TRBJ1-5 | TRBV7-8 | . | TGTGCCAGCAGCTCGTCAAGCAATCAGCCCCAGCATTTT | CASSSSSNQPQHF
. | TRBJ1-2 | TRBV19 | . | TGTGCCAGTAGCCGGGACGGACCAACCTATGGCTACACCTTC | CASSRDGPTYGYTF
. | TRBJ1-2 | TRBV7-9 | TRBD1 | TGTGCCAGCAGCCCCCGGGACAGGGGGTTCGTTGGCTACACCTTC | CASSPRDRGFVGYTF
. | TRBJ2-5 | TRBV7-9 | TRBD2 | TGTGCCAGCAGCCCTAGCGGGGGGCTTGAGACCCAGTACTTC | CASSPSGGLETQYF
. | TRBJ2-7 | TRBV6-6 | . | TGTGCCACTTGGCCCTACGAGCAGTACTTC | CATWPYEQYF
. | TRBJ2-6 | TRBV7-6 | . | TGTGCCAGCAGCTTAGGTTGGGCTGGGGCCAACGTCCTGACTTTC | CASSLGWAGANVLTF
. | TRBJ2-1 | TRBV7-2 | . | TGTGCCAGCAGCTTCCAGGCCTACAATGAGCAGTTCTTC | CASSFQAYNEQFF
once | TRBJ2-1 | TRBV9 | . | TGTGCCAGCAGCGTAGATCTAGCTCTCAATGAGCAGTTCTTC | CASSVDLALNEQFF
. | TRBJ2-1 | TRBV19 | . | TGTGCCAGTAGTATTCTGAGCGTTTTCGTTAGCTCCTACAATGAGCAGTTCTTC | CASSILSVFVSSYNEQFF
. | TRBJ2-5 | TRBV27 | TRBD2 | TGTGCCAGCAAGCCGACTAGCCTGTACCAAGAGACCCAGTACTTC | CASKPTSLYQETQYF
. | TRBJ1-2 | TRBV5-1 | . | TGCGCCAGCAGCTTGGAGACGAAGACTAACTATGGCTACACCTTC | CASSLETKTNYGYTF
. | TRBJ1-5 | TRBV19 | . | TGTGCCAGTAGTATAGGTGGAGGGGGACCCAATCAGCCCCAGCATTTT | CASSIGGGGPNQPQHF
. | TRBJ2-7 | TRBV27 | . | TGTGCCAGCAGTCCGTCCCGGACAGACCTCCTAGCCTACGAGCAGTACTTC | CASSPSRTDLLAYEQYF
. | TRBJ2-5 | TRBV6-5 | . | TGTGCCAGCAGTTACCAGGTGGAAGAGACCCAGTACTTC | CASSYQVEETQYF
. | TRBJ1-5 | TRBV6-6 | TRBD1 | TGTGCCAGCAGTTATCACTGGACAGGTAGCAATCAGCCCCAGCATTTT | CASSYHWTGSNQPQHF
. | TRBJ2-7 | TRBV9 | . | TGTGCCAGCAGCGTAGATCCCAGCCCACTCTACGAGCAGTACTTC | CASSVDPSPLYEQYF
. | TRBJ2-7 | TRBV7-2 | TRBD2 | TGTGCCAGCAGCTTAATGAGCGGGACTAGCGGGGCCCAGGGTTACGAGCAGTACTTC | CASSLMSGTSGAQGYEQYF
. | TRBJ2-7 | TRBV29-1 | . | TGCAGCGTTGAAGGTGGGGAGTCCTACGAGCAGTACTTC | CSVEGGESYEQYF
. | TRBJ2-1 | TRBV7-9 | . | TGTGCCAGCAGCTTCCTCTCGGGGGCCTCACACAATGAGCAGTTCTTC | CASSFLSGASHNEQFF
. | TRBJ2-7 | TRBV11-2 | TRBD1 | TGTGCCAGCAGCCCCGGGACAGGGTCTGAGCAGTACTTC | CASSPGTGSEQYF
. | TRBJ2-7 | TRBV7-9 | . | TGTGCCAGCAGCTTAGCAGGGGGCGAGCAGTACTTC | CASSLAGGEQYF
. | TRBJ1-2 | TRBV7-2 | . | TGTGCCAGCAGCTCGGCCCCGGCACCATATGGCTACACCTTC | CASSSAPAPYGYTF
. | TRBJ2-7 | TRBV11-2 | TRBD2 | TGTGCCAGCAGCCCAGGACTAGCGGGGAGAGCCTACGAGCAGTACTTC | CASSPGLAGRAYEQYF
. | TRBJ2-1 | TRBV13 | . | TGTGCCAGCAGCTTAGGGACTAGTCTGGGGGAGCAGTTCTTC | CASSLGTSLGEQFF
few | TRBJ1-5 | TRBV28 | TRBD1 | TGTGCCAGCAGTTTGTGGACAGGGAGGAATCAGCCCCAGCATTTT | CASSLWTGRNQPQHF
. | TRBJ2-7 | TRBV10-3 | . | TGTGCCATCAGTGACTCGCCGGGACGGGGCGAGCAGTACTTC | CAISDSPGRGEQYF
once | TRBJ2-3 | TRBV5-6 | . | TGTGCCAGCAGCTTAAACCGAGACACAGATACGCAGTATTTT | CASSLNRDTDTQYF
. | TRBJ1-2 | TRBV7-3 | . | TGTGCCAGCAGCTTCGAACAGGCCTCGCTCTATGGCTACACCTTC | CASSFEQASLYGYTF
few | TRBJ2-4 | TRBV7-9 | . | TGTGCCAGCAGCTTCGACGGGACAAACATTCAGTACTTC | CASSFDGTNIQYF
. | TRBJ1-4 | TRBV7-9 | . | TGTGCCAGCAGCCCGGGGGTGGCAGGAGAAAAACTGTTTTTT | CASSPGVAGEKLFF